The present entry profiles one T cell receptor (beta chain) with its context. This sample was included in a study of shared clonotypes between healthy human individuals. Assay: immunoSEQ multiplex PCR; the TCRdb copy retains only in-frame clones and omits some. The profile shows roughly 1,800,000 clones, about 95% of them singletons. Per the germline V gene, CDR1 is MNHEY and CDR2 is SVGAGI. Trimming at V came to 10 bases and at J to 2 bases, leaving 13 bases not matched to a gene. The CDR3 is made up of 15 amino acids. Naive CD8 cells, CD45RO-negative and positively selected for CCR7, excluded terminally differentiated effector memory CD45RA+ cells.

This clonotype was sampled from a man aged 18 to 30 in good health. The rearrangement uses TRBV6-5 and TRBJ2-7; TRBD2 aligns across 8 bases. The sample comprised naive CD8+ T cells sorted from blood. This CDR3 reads CAISYLTSGTYEQYF. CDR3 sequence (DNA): TGTGCCATCAGCTACCTAACTAGCGGAACCTACGAGCAGTACTTC.